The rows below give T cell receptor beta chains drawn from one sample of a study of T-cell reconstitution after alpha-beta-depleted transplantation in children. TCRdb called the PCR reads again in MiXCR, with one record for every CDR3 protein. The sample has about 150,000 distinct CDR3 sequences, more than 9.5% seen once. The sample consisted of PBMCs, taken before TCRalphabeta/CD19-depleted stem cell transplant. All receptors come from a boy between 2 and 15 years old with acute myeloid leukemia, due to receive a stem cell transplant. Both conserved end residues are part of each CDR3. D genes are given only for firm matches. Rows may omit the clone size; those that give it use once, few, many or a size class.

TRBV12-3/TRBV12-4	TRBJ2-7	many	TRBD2	TGTGCCAGCATAGTCAAGACTAGCGGGAACTACGAGCAGTACTTC	CASIVKTSGNYEQYF
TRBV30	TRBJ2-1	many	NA	TGTGCCTGGAGTTTAGACCTGAGCTCCTACAATGAGCAGTTCTTC	CAWSLDLSSYNEQFF
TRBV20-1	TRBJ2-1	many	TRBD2	TGCAGTGCAATTCTACTAGCGGCTTCCTACAATGAGCAGTTCTTC	CSAILLAASYNEQFF
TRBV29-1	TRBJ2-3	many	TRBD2	TGCAGCGACGCAAATCTTGGATCGTCGACTAGCGGAAGAGATACGCAGTATTTT	CSDANLGSSTSGRDTQYF
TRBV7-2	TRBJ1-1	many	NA	TGTGCCAGCAGCTTAGATCCGGCTATGAACACTGAAGCTTTCTTT	CASSLDPAMNTEAFF
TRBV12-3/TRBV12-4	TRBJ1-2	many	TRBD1	TGTGCCAGCAGTGGGACAGGGCCCTATGGCTACACCTTC	CASSGTGPYGYTF
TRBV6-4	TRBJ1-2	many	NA	TGTGCCAGCAGTGTTCGGGTAGACGGCTACACCTTC	CASSVRVDGYTF
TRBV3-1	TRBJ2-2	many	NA	TGTGCCAGCAGCCAAGTCTTGGGGAGGTGGAACACCGGGGAGCTGTTTTTT	CASSQVLGRWNTGELFF
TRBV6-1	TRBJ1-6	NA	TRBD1	TGTGCCAGCACCCAACAGGGGGCGAGATCACCCCTCCACTTT	CASTQQGARSPLHF
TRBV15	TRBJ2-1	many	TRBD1	TGTGCCACCAGCAGCCCCGGGACAGGGGCTTTTTACGATGAGCAGTTCTTC	CATSSPGTGAFYDEQFF
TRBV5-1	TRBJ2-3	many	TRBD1	TGCGCCAGCAGCTCGGGACAGAACACAGATACGCAGTATTTT	CASSSGQNTDTQYF
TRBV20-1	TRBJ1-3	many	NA	TGCAGTGCTAGAGATGCGGGACGTTTAGAATCTGGAAACACCATATATTTT	CSARDAGRLESGNTIYF
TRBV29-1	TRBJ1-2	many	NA	TGCAGCGTTGAAGACATATTCTATGGCTACACCTTC	CSVEDIFYGYTF
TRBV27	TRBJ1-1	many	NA	TGTGCCAGCAGTTTATCATCCAGGGCGGGGACTGAAGCTTTCTTT	CASSLSSRAGTEAFF
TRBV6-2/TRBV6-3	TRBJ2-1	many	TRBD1	TGTGCCAGCAGCTTGACAGGGAACAATGAGCAGTTCTTC	CASSLTGNNEQFF
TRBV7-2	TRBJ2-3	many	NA	TGTGCCAGCAGGGGGTTCGGTACAGATACGCAGTATTTT	CASRGFGTDTQYF
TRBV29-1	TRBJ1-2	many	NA	TGCAGCGTTGAAGTCGGCAGAGAAAGCTATGGCTACACCTTC	CSVEVGRESYGYTF
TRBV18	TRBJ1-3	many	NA	TGTGCCAGCTCACCACCACCAGGGTCTGGAAACACCATATATTTT	CASSPPPGSGNTIYF
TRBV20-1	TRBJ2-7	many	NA	TGCAGTGCCGGGAACGGGGTTTCAGAGCAGTACTTC	CSAGNGVSEQYF
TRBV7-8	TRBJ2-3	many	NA	TGTGCCAGCAGGCTAGCAGCACAGGGCACTAGCACAGATACGCAGTATTTT	CASRLAAQGTSTDTQYF
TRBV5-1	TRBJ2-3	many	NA	TGCGCCAGCAGCTTGGCCCGCCCAGATACGCAGTATTTT	CASSLARPDTQYF
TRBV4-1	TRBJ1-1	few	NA	TGCGCCAGCAGCCTTAGTAGGGTGAACACTGAAGCTTTCTTT	CASSLSRVNTEAFF
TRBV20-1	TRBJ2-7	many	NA	TGCAGTGCTAGAGATTCCGCCAGGGGGGTTGGGGACGAGCAGTACTTC	CSARDSARGVGDEQYF
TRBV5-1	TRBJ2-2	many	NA	TGCGCCAGCAGCTTACTACCCACCGGGGAGCTGTTTTTT	CASSLLPTGELFF
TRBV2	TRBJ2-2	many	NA	TGTGCCAGCAGAGACGGGGTGGGGGGATACACCGGGGAGCTGTTTTTT	CASRDGVGGYTGELFF
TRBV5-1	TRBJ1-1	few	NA	TGCGCCAGCAGCTTGTCGGGGGAGAACTGGGAAGCTTTCTTT	CASSLSGENWEAFF
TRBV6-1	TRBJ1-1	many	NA	TGTGCCAGCAGTCAATACGGGCAAAACACTGAAGCTTTCTTT	CASSQYGQNTEAFF
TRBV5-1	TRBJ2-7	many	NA	TGCGCCAGCAGCTTCGACAGGCAATACGAGCAGTACTTC	CASSFDRQYEQYF
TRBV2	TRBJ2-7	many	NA	TGTGCCAGCAGTGAAGAGGGGGGGGAGCAGTACTTC	CASSEEGGEQYF
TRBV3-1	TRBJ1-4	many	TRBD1	TGTGCCAGCAGCCAAGGGACAGGGGGCGGGAAAATTGGAAAACTGTTTTTT	CASSQGTGGGKIGKLFF
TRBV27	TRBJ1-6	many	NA	TGTGCCAGCAGCCCTGGTTGGGTGACTGCCGGTTCACCCCTCCACTTT	CASSPGWVTAGSPLHF
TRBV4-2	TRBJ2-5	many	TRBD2	TGTGCCAGCAGCCAAGATTTACTAGCGGCCCAAGAGACCCAGTACTTC	CASSQDLLAAQETQYF
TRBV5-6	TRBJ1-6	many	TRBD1	TGTGCCAGCAGCTTGTTTTTGGGGACAGCTACGAATTCACCCCTCCACTTT	CASSLFLGTATNSPLHF
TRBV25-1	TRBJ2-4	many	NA	TGTGCCAGCAACAAACAGGATGGCGAAAACATTCAGTACTTC	CASNKQDGENIQYF
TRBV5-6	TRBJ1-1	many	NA	TGTGCCAGCAGCTCAGGGTGGACTGAAGCTTTCTTT	CASSSGWTEAFF
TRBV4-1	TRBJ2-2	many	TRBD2	TGCGCCAGCAGCCTAACACCTAGCGGGGGGGCCGGTGGCACCGGGGAGCTGTTTTTT	CASSLTPSGGAGGTGELFF
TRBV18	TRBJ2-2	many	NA	TGTGCCAGCTCACAAGTCTCGGTGTGGGAGCTGTTTTTT	CASSQVSVWELFF
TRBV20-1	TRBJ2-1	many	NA	TGCGGGGCAGACCTCAGCTCCTACAATGAGCAGTTCTTC	CGADLSSYNEQFF
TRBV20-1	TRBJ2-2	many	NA	TGCAGTGCTAGTGAGGCTCTGAACACCGGGGAGCTGTTTTTT	CSASEALNTGELFF
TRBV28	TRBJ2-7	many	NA	TGTGCCGCCGCGGTCGGCTCCTACGAGCAGTACTTC	CAAAVGSYEQYF
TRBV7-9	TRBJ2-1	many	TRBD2	TGTGCCAGCAGCGTGCCCAGCGGGGGAACAAACAATGAGCAGTTCTTC	CASSVPSGGTNNEQFF
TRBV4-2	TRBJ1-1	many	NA	TGTGCCAGCAGCCAAGAGTCTTCACATATGAACACTGAAGCTTTCTTT	CASSQESSHMNTEAFF
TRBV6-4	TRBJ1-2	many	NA	TGTGCCAGCAGTGACGGGACCGAAAGCTATGGCTACACCTTC	CASSDGTESYGYTF
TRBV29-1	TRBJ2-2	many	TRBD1	TGCAGCGTTGGACAGGGCCACACCGGGGAGCTGTTTTTT	CSVGQGHTGELFF